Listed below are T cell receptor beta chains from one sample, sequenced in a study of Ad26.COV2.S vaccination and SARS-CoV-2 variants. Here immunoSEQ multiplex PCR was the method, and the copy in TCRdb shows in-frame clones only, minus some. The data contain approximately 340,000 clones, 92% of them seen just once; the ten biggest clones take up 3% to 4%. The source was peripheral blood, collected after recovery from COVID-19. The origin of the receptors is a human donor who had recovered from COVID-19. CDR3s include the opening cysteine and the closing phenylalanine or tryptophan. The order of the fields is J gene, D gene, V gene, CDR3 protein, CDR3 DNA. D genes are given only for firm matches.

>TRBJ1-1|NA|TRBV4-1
CASSLHTGFTEAFF
TGCGCCAGCAGCCTTCATACAGGGTTCACTGAAGCTTTCTTT
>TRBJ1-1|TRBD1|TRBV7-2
CASSLLPLRQGMNTEAFF
TGTGCCAGCAGCTTATTGCCCCTCAGACAGGGAATGAACACTGAAGCTTTCTTT
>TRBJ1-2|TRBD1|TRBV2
CASSDRVSVNYGYTF
TGTGCCAGCAGCGACAGGGTTTCGGTTAACTATGGCTACACCTTC
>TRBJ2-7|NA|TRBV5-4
CASSSQRSSYEQYF
TGTGCCAGCAGCTCTCAGCGGAGCTCCTACGAGCAGTACTTC
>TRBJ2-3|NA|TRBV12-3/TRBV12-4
CASSPPPDTQYF
TGTGCCAGCAGTCCCCCCCCAGATACGCAGTATTTT
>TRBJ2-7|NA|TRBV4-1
CASSSEHGYYEQYF
TGCGCCAGCAGCTCGGAACATGGATACTACGAGCAGTACTTC
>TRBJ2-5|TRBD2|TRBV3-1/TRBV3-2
CASSQELAYETQYF
TGTGCCAGCAGCCAAGAACTAGCGTACGAGACCCAGTACTTC
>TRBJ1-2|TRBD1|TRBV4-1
CASSQFVDRDYGYTF
TGCGCCAGCAGCCAATTCGTCGACAGGGACTATGGCTACACCTTC
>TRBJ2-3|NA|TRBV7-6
CASGGSGPDTDTQYF
TGTGCCAGCGGGGGTTCAGGCCCCGACACAGATACGCAGTATTTT
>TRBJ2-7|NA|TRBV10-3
CAISESKSGKSYEQYF
TGTGCCATCAGTGAGTCAAAGAGCGGAAAGTCCTACGAGCAGTACTTC